Shown below are 6 T cell receptor beta chains from a single sample sequenced in a study of blood T cell repertoires in COVID-19. Assay: immunoSEQ multiplex PCR; the TCRdb copy retains only in-frame clones and omits some. The sample lists approximately 160,000 clones; approximately 80% were seen once. The specimen sequenced was peripheral blood. The receptors here all came from a woman aged 80 or older with active or convalescent COVID-19.

The chain combines TRBV6-2 or TRBV6-3 with TRBJ1-2; perhaps TRBD1 as D (6 bases). This CDR3 spans 15 amino acids. The germline CDR1 and CDR2 sequences are MNHEY and SVGEGT. The V end was cut by 0 bases, the J end by 4 bases, with 12 bases between. CDR3 DNA sequence: TGTGCCAGCAGTTACTCACAGGGACCACTCTATGGCTACACCTTC. Translated: CASSYSQGPLYGYTF.

The chain couples TRBV10-3 to TRBJ2-5; 11 nucleotides line up with TRBD1. The germline CDR1 and CDR2 sequences are ENHRY and SYGVKD. The ends lost 3 bases at V and 5 bases at J; junction bases unmatched: 8. The CDR3 contains 16 residues. CDR3 nucleotides: TGTGCCATCAGTGACTCCGGGACAGGGGGAGCGGAGACCCAGTACTTC. This codes for CAISDSGTGGAETQYF.

This clone was detected a few times. At the DNA level, this CDR3 is encoded by other sequences in the same sample as well. Here the CDR3 reads CASSETGFNEKLFF. CDR3 nucleotide sequence: TGTGCCAGCAGTGAAACAGGGTTTAATGAAAAACTGTTTTTT. This rearrangement joins TRBV2 to TRBJ1-4, with a tentative D call TRBD1 (6 bases). Germline CDR1 reads SNHLY; CDR2 reads FYNNEI. CDR3 size: 14 residues. V lost 2 bases and J lost 4, with 8 bases in between. The full variable domain, with the rest looked up from reference TRBV2 and TRBJ1-4, is EPEVTQTPSHQVTQMGQEVILRCVPISNHLYFYWYRQILGQKVEFLVSFYNNEISEKSEIFDDQFSVERPDGSNFTLKIRSTKLEDSAMYFCASSETGFNEKLFFGSGTQLSVL.

The V gene is TRBV6-5, the J gene TRBJ2-7, with 7 nucleotides matching TRBD1. The V gene's germline CDR1 is MNHEY and CDR2 SVGAGI. CDR3 length: 12 amino acids. Trimming cost V 9 bases and J 1 base; bases outside gene matches: 3. CDR3 protein: CASHRGSYEQYF. The CDR3 DNA is TGTGCCAGTCACAGGGGTTCCTACGAGCAGTACTTC.

The chain has TRBV5-6 and TRBJ2-2; TRBD1 matches at 8 bases. Germline V gene data show CDR1 as SGHDT and CDR2 as YYEEEE. The ends lost 4 bases at V and 5 bases at J; junction bases unmatched: 10. The CDR3 contains 16 residues. The CDR3 nucleotides are TGTGCCAGCAGCCGAGAATGGACAGGGAAAACCGGGGAGCTGTTTTTT. Translation: CASSREWTGKTGELFF.

This clone turned up a few times. The CDR3 DNA follows: TGTGCCATCAGTGAGTCGTCAAGGGGGCTGACTGGCTACACCTTC. Translating it yields CAISESSRGLTGYTF. The chain combines TRBV10-3 with TRBJ1-2, with 7 bases lining up with TRBD1. This CDR3 has 15 residues. V was clipped by 0 bases and J by 7 bases; unmatched bases: 8. Germline V gives CDR1 ENHRY, CDR2 SYGVKD.